The sequence of this T cell receptor (beta chain) was determined in a study of blood T cells in healthy people across ages (dated by TCRdb to the mid-2010s). Study-wide context: In model experiments, template switching captured about one uniquely barcoded TCR beta cDNA molecule for every two T cells. Four age groups were formed from the donors: young (average approximately 15 years), middle-aged (approximately 39), aged (about 62) and long-lived (less than 85). To avoid experimental bias, donors of different ages were spread randomly across the sequencing lanes. Using the same blood draw, the study looked at two additional independent replicas of 1 million unique cDNA reads for two donors, one aged 18 to 29 and the other aged 80 or older. To track age-related changes in TCR beta repertoire diversity, the study relied on deep sequencing normalized with unique cDNA molecular identifiers. What the work shows at the level of the full study, not this receptor alone: Observed TCR beta diversity correlated strongly with the percentage of naive T cells measured by flow cytometry. Because the CMV infection status of the donors was unknown, age-related changes in expanded clonotypes may potentially have been confounded. Bulk unsorted PBMC profiling prevented conclusive comparison of naive and antigen-experienced compartments. Compared with the aged group, the long-lived group had more naive CD4+ T cells, fewer expanded clones and increased TCR diversity, suggesting age selection. Estimates of total diversity based on one million sequenced T cells were considered lower bounds and underestimates. As age increased, observed TCR beta diversity per million T cells dropped in a roughly linear way, and a significant reduction was already evident by age 40.

Donors were 39 systemically healthy Caucasian individuals from Russia aged about 6 to 100 years. Each donor gave about 9.2 milliliters of peripheral blood, drawn into EDTA-treated Vacutainer tubes. PBMCs were isolated by Ficoll-Paque density-gradient centrifugation, with at least 7 million obtained per sample. Trizol reagent was used to extract total RNA from the PBMCs, yielding at least 5.5 micrograms per sample. For every donor, an aliquot of PBMCs went through flow cytometry to measure the percentages of naive CD45RAhigh/CD27high T cells. Preparation of the library involved 5' RACE. The sequencing machine was an Illumina HiSeq 2500. A second 7 to 11 cycle PCR used a sample-barcoded 5' primer and a J-beta primer mix. A template-switch 5' adaptor carrying 12 random nucleotides introduced a unique molecular identifier onto each TCR beta cDNA molecule. Each sample yielded at least 2.5 million CDR3-containing paired-end reads. The Mint cDNA synthesis kit, primed by a TRBC-specific oligonucleotide, was used to synthesize first-strand cDNA from all RNA. Following uracil-DNA glycosylase treatment, a first 18-cycle PCR with universal primers M1SS and BC2_uni_R was performed on all cDNA. As for the original processing: Normalization of each sample was performed by random selection of 1 million high-quality reads, each carrying a distinct molecular identifier. Instead of being binned into consensus sequences, reads with shared molecular identifiers were discarded. MiTCR, run with a Q25 quality threshold and the strictest error-elimination algorithm, handled CDR3 identification, clonotype clustering and error correction. A nonparametric unseen species model using Euler transformation provided a lower-bound estimate of total TCR beta diversity. In-frame beta chains were kept once TCRdb had trimmed the public reads at Q25 with fastp and called clones with MiXCR. Rows are unified per CDR3 protein, each entry keeping the most common DNA and genes. The V and J calls, along with clone size, are taken from TCRdb and not from the paper's own processing. The sample table records about 640,000 distinct CDR3 sequences; 58% of these occur just once. Roughly 34% of the sample goes to the ten largest clones.

With regard to this clonotype: Its specific antigen is unknown. There are no base qualities to consult, and no much larger clone falls within one base.

Sequencing was carried out using blood. The source is a man aged 55 to 70 in good health.

The DNA sequence follows: TGCGCCAGCAGCTTGGATGGCGCCTGGGAGCAGTTCTTC. Its amino acids are CASSLDGAWEQFF. The chain couples TRBV5-1 to TRBJ2-1, with no reliable assignment of the D segment. V sheds 0 bases and J sheds 10 bases, leaving 11 bases between their ends. According to the germline V gene, CDR1 reads SGHRS and CDR2 reads YFSETQ. Spanning cysteine to phenylalanine, the CDR3 consists of 13 amino acids. Only the CDR3 DNA is retained, 39 bases long and in frame from the first base.